The 17 T cell receptor beta chains presented below share a single source sample, sequenced in a study of spatial heterogeneity in lung cancer. As to time point: sample taken at primary tumor resection. In TCRdb, the 5' RACE reads were re-called with MiXCR into one record per CDR3 protein. The repertoire consists of about 80,000 distinct CDR3 sequences, with about 7.8% occurring once and the leading ten covering about 7%. The sample in question was PBMCs, obtained at surgery. The source is a male donor with early-stage non-small cell lung cancer.

This clonotype was seen a handful of times. This chain joins TRBV11-3 and TRBJ2-1, with TRBD2 matching 10 bases. V shed 0 bases and J 6 bases; nucleotides not matched to a gene: 11. The length of the CDR3 is 18 residues. CDR1 and CDR2 (germline): SGHNT, YENEEA. CDR3 nucleotide sequence: TGTGCCAGCAGCTTAGATAGGGTCGGGGCTAGCGGGAGCAATGAGCAGTTCTTC. This encodes CASSLDRVGASGSNEQFF.

In this sample, this clonotype turned up a few times. V gene TRBV2 combines with J gene TRBJ2-5; D ambiguous. CDR3 length equals 12 residues. Germline V gives CDR1 SNHLY, CDR2 FYNNEI. Trimming took 6 bases from V and 3 from J, leaving 8 bases between them. CDR3: CASSQREETQYF. The CDR3 DNA sequence: TGTGCCAGCAGCCAGCGAGAAGAGACCCAGTACTTC.

V and J are TRBV7-9 and TRBJ2-7; D gene ambiguous. V lost 8 bases, J lost 5 bases, and 13 bases lay in between. This CDR3 region has 12 residues. From germline, CDR1 is SEHNR and CDR2 FQNEAQ (reference sequence). CDR3 sequence reads: CASATEPHEQYF. CDR3 bases: TGTGCCAGCGCCACTGAACCCCACGAGCAGTACTTC.

This clonotype showed up just a few times. This chain uses TRBV12-3 or TRBV12-4 with TRBJ2-7; 8 bases match TRBD2. CDR3 length: 16 amino acids. Germline trimming cut 5 bases from V and 3 bases from J; bases unmatched to any gene: 12. The CDR3 protein is CASSPSGGALFYEQYF. The CDR3 DNA reads as TGTGCCAGCAGTCCCTCGGGGGGGGCGCTATTCTACGAGCAGTACTTC.

This chain links TRBV27 with TRBJ2-3, with no clear D. V was clipped by 6 bases and J by 3 bases, with 13 bases between them. The germline gives CDR1 MNHEY, CDR2 SMNVEV (reference sequence). The CDR3 has 14 amino acids. CDR3 in DNA: TGTGCCAGCAGGTCTCTAGAGAGTACAGATACGCAGTATTTT. It yields the protein CASRSLESTDTQYF.

This rearrangement joins TRBV19 to TRBJ1-1, with D hard to call. Looked up from germline, CDR1 is LNHDA and CDR2 is SQIVND (reference sequence). The V gene lost 3 bases and the J gene lost 1 base, with 6 bases spanning the gap. The CDR3 is 13 amino acids. CDR3 nucleotides: TGTGCCAGTAGTATTGTCAGGAACACTGAAGCTTTCTTT. This sequence encodes CASSIVRNTEAFF.

This clonotype was recorded many times. CDR3 sequence (DNA): TGTGCCAGCAGCTTGTCCGTTTACACTGAAGCTTTCTTT. Residues: CASSLSVYTEAFF. The gene calls are TRBV5-6 and TRBJ1-1; D is ambiguous. This CDR3 comprises 13 residues. Trimming left V 1 base short and J 3 bases short, with 7 bases between. Germline CDR1 and CDR2: SGHDT and YYEEEE.

This clonotype has a count of ten or more. This CDR3 is CASRRQGYTEAFF. In DNA, the CDR3 is TGTGCCAGCAGGAGACAGGGTTACACTGAAGCTTTCTTT. The chain carries TRBV25-1 and TRBJ1-1; TRBD1 agrees at 7 bases. J was trimmed by 3 bases and V by 6 bases; bases with no gene match: 4. This CDR3 has 13 residues. The germline CDR1 and CDR2 sequences are MGHDK and SYGVNS.

This clonotype has only a few counts. The chain links TRBV29-1 to TRBJ1-2; D not resolved. Between the trimmed V and J ends, which lost 4 bases and 8 bases, there was a span of 11 bases. Germline loops: CDR1 SQVTM, CDR2 ANQGSEA. This CDR3 contains 11 residues. The CDR3 protein is CSVVSGLGYTF. CDR3 DNA sequence: TGCAGCGTTGTATCTGGGTTAGGCTACACCTTC.

With respect to this clonotype: The CDR3 does not end in the conserved phenylalanine or tryptophan, so this is likely a read error. The chain employs TRBV12-3 or TRBV12-4 and TRBJ2-7; D uncertain. This CDR3 spans 11 amino acids. Trimming pared 8 bases from V and 6 bases from J, leaving 11 bases between. The CDR3 DNA reads as TGTGCCAGCGCTGTATCGGCCGAGCAGTACATC. Encoded protein: CASAVSAEQYI.

A word on this clonotype: At one end the junction does not follow the germline gene, possibly because of a read error. V and J are TRBV6-1 and TRBJ2-7; D assignment may be TRBD1 or TRBD2 (5 bases each). CDR1 MNHNS and CDR2 SASEGT come from the germline V gene. The CDR3 covers 14 residues. The DNA of the CDR3 is TGTGGCAGCAGTGACGACCGGGGACCCTACGAGCAGTACTTC. This encodes CGSSDDRGPYEQYF.

This clonotype was seen ten or more times. The chain has TRBV7-9 and TRBJ2-7; 11 bases fit TRBD2. The CDR3 has 14 amino acids. J gave up 7 bases and V 1 base, and 3 bases lay outside the gene matches. In germline, CDR1 is SEHNR, CDR2 FQNEAQ (reference sequence). CDR3 coding DNA: TGTGCCAGCAGCTTAGAGGGGACTAGCGGAGAGCAGTACTTC. Translating it yields CASSLEGTSGEQYF.

This clonotype was found many times. The J gene is TRBJ1-3, the V gene TRBV27; 7 bases line up with TRBD1. This CDR3 is built from 14 residues. CDR1 is MNHEY and CDR2 is SMNVEV in the germline V gene (reference sequence). The J segment lost 4 bases and the V segment lost 8 bases, leaving 8 bases of the junction unmatched. The CDR3 DNA reads TGTGCCAGCCGAATACAGGGGAGCGGAAACACCATATATTTT. Translation: CASRIQGSGNTIYF.

The V gene is TRBV4-3, the J gene TRBJ1-1; D possibly corresponds to TRBD1 (5 bases). Deletions cut 3 bases from V and 10 bases from J, with 12 bases between. CDR1 LGHNA and CDR2 YSLEER come from the germline V gene. The CDR3 sequence is 12 residues long. CDR3 protein: CASSHQGVGAFF. CDR3 in DNA: TGCGCCAGCAGCCACCAGGGTGTTGGAGCTTTCTTT.

This clonotype was detected many times. V usage is TRBV20-1 and J usage is TRBJ2-3, with 8 bases lining up with TRBD1. Trimming removed 6 bases from V and 5 bases from J; junction bases left unmatched: 4. CDR3 length: 12 residues. CDR1 is DFQATT and CDR2 is SNEGSKA in the germline V gene (reference sequence). CDR3 sequence reads: CSATTGGDTQYF. CDR3 nucleotides: TGCAGTGCAACCACAGGGGGAGATACGCAGTATTTT.

As regards this clonotype: A much larger clone is a single base away; this may be a read error. This chain joins TRBV19 and TRBJ1-2, with D tentatively TRBD1 (5 bases). The CDR3 loop spans 14 amino acids. CDR1 is LNHDA, CDR2 SQIVND, per germline (reference sequence). CDR3: CTSYDLAGNYGYTF. The CDR3 nucleotides read TGTACCAGTTACGATTTGGCAGGGAACTATGGCTACACCTTC.

Comment on this clonotype: Possible read error: a much larger clone is one base away. The rearrangement uses TRBV7-2 and TRBJ2-6, with a tentative D call TRBD1 (5 bases). Germline V gives CDR1 SGHTA, CDR2 FQGNSA. This CDR3 spans 14 amino acids. The DNA for the CDR3 is TGTGCCAGCAGCTTGTACTCTGGGGCCAACGTCCCGACTTTC. It yields the protein CASSLYSGANVPTF.